The 2 T cell receptor beta chains presented below share a single source sample, sequenced in a study of cytotoxic CD8 clonotypes in ibrutinib-treated CLL. Data came from immunoSEQ multiplex PCR; TCRdb stores just in-frame clones and leaves some out. The table records more than 200,000 clones, approximately 70% of them present only once. The sample consisted of PBMCs, taken after 12 months of ibrutinib treatment. These TCRs come from a human donor with chronic lymphocytic leukemia.

The chain links TRBV5-1 to TRBJ2-3; D is possibly TRBD1 or TRBD2 (5 bases each). Germline V gives CDR1 SGHRS, CDR2 YFSETQ. The CDR3 has 13 residues. V dropped 3 bases and J dropped 6 bases, with 11 bases sitting between them. The CDR3 region has the DNA TGCGCCAGCAGCTGGGGGAATGGGGATACGCAGTATTTT. The encoded protein is CASSWGNGDTQYF.

There are a few counts of this clone. This chain links TRBV19 with TRBJ2-3; no firm D call. V was clipped by 6 bases and J by 1 base, with 8 bases between them. Germline V gene lookup returns CDR1 LNHDA and CDR2 SQIVND (reference sequence). The CDR3 loop spans 13 amino acids. CDR3 nucleotide sequence: TGTGCCAGTAGCACGATCCGCACAGATACGCAGTATTTT. It codes for CASSTIRTDTQYF.